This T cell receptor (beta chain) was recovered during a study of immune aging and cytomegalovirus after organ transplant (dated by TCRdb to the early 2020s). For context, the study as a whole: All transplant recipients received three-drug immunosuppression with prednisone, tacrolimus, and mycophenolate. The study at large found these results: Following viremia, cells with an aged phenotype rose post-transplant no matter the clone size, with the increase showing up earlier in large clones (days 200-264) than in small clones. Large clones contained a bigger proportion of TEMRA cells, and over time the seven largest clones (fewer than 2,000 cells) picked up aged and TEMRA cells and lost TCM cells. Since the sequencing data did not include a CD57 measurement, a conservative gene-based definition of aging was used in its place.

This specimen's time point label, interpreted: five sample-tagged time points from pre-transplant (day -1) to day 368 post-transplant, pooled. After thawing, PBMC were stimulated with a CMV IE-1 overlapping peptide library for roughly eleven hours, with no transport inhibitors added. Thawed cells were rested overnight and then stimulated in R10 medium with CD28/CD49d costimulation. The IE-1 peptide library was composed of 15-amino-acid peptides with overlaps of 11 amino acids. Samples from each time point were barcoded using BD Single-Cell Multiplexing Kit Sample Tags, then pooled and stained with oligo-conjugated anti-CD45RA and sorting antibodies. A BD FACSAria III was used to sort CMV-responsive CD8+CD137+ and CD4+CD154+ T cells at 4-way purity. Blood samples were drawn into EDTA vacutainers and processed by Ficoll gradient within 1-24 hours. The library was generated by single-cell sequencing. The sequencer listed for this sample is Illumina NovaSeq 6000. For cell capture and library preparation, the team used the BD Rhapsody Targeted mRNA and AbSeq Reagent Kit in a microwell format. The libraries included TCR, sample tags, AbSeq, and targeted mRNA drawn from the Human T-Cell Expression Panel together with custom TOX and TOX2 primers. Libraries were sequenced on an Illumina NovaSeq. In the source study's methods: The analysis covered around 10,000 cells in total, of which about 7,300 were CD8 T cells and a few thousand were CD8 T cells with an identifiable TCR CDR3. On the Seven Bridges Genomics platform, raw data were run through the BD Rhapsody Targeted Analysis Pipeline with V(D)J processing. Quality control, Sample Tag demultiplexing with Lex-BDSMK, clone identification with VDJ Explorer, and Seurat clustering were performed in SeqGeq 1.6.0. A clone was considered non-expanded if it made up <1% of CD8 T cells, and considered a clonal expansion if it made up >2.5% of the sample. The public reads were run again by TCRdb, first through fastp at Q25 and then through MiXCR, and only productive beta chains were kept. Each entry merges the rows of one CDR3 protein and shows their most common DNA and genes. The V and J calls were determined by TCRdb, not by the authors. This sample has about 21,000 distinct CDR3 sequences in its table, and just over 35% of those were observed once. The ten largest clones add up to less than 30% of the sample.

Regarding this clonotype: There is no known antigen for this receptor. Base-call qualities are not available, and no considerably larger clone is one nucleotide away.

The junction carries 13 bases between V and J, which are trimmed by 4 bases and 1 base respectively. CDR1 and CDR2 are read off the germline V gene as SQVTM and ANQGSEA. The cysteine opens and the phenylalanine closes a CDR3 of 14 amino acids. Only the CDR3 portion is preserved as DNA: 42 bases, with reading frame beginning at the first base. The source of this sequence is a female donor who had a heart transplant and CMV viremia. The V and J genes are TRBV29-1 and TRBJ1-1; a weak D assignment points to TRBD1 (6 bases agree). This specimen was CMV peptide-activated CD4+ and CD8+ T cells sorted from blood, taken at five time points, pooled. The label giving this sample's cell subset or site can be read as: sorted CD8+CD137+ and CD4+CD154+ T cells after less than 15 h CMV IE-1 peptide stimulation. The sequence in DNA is TGCAGCGTTGTAGGGGGAAAAGGGAACACTGAAGCTTTCTTT. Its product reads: CSVVGGKGNTEAFF.